The 30 T cell receptor beta chains below were found in one sample sequenced in a study of shared clonotypes between healthy human individuals. Produced via immunoSEQ multiplex PCR; TCRdb's table is partial and in-frame only. The data hold 2.5 million or so clones, with 85% to 95% observed a single time. Sequencing was done on a sample of naive CD4+ T cells sorted from blood. Subset described: CD45RA+ positively selected. The receptors were sampled from a man between 18 and 35 years old in good health.

This clone was counted only a few times. The V and J genes are TRBV5-1 and TRBJ1-1; 7 bases align to TRBD1. J was trimmed by 2 bases and V by 4 bases; bases with no gene match: 8. The CDR3 spans 15 residues. CDR1 and CDR2 (germline): SGHRS, YFSETQ. The CDR3 spells CASSKSGTDNTEAFF. CDR3 DNA: TGCGCCAGCAGCAAATCCGGGACAGACAACACTGAAGCTTTCTTT.

The rearrangement uses TRBV25-1 and TRBJ2-5; D call uncertain. CDR1 is MGHDK and CDR2 is SYGVNS in the germline V gene. CDR3 length equals 13 residues. Trimming shortened V by 3 bases and J by 1 base, and 6 bases separated the two germline ends. The CDR3 bases are TGTGCCAGCAGTGATGCTCTCCAAGAGACCCAGTACTTC. It specifies CASSDALQETQYF.

Regarding this clone: This specimen includes other DNA sequences encoding the same CDR3. This chain connects TRBV7-9 to TRBJ2-3; D gene uncertain. Deletions cut 1 base from V and 2 bases from J, with 4 bases between. Germline V CDR1 and CDR2: SEHNR, FQNEAQ (reference sequence). This CDR3 has 13 residues. In DNA form, the CDR3 reads TGTGCCAGCAGCTTAGTATCCACAGATACGCAGTATTTT. This codes for CASSLVSTDTQYF.

The chain carries TRBV9 and TRBJ1-1; 8 nucleotides line up with TRBD1. The CDR3 has 14 residues. V trimming: 1 base; J trimming: 7 bases; junction bases outside the gene matches: 6. Germline lookup yields CDR1 SGDLS and CDR2 YYNGEE. CDR3 nucleotide sequence: TGTGCCAGCAGCGTACAGGGGGCTAGCCTTGAAGCTTTCTTT. It is translated as CASSVQGASLEAFF.

J is TRBJ1-6 and V is TRBV6-4, with a tentative D call TRBD1 (5 bases). CDR3 length equals 14 residues. V dropped 3 bases and J dropped 9 bases, with 12 bases sitting between them. Germline values: CDR1 MRHNA, CDR2 SNTAGT. Written as DNA, the CDR3 is TGTGCCAGCAGTGAAGGGGCTTTCGGTTCACCCCTCCACTTT. This gives the protein CASSEGAFGSPLHF.

The chain couples TRBV5-1 to TRBJ1-4; perhaps TRBD1 as D (6 bases). V was trimmed by 8 bases and J by 4 bases, leaving 15 bases between them. Germline V gives CDR1 SGHRS, CDR2 YFSETQ. The CDR3 is 14 residues long. The CDR3 nucleotides are TGCGCCAGTAGCGAGGGGGTTGGTAATGAAAAACTGTTTTTT. Translated: CASSEGVGNEKLFF.

The chain carries TRBV30 and TRBJ2-7; 8 nucleotides agree with TRBD2. The germline V gene has CDR1 GTSNPN and CDR2 SVGIG (reference sequence). The V gene end was trimmed by 3 bases and the J gene end by 2 bases; junction bases not matched to a gene: 0. The CDR3 is made up of 12 amino acids. The CDR3 reads CAWRRGAYEQYF. In DNA form, the CDR3 reads TGTGCCTGGAGGCGGGGGGCCTACGAGCAGTACTTC.

The chain recombines TRBV9 with TRBJ2-5; D is undetermined. Looked up from germline, CDR1 is SGDLS and CDR2 is YYNGEE. This CDR3 is built from 13 residues. Trimming took off 0 bases at V and 6 bases at J, with 9 bases between the two ends. The CDR3 coding sequence is TGTGCCAGCAGCGTAGATGGCGGAAAGACCCAGTACTTC. Translated: CASSVDGGKTQYF.

Remarks on this clone: The sample contains more than one DNA sequence encoding this CDR3. The V gene is TRBV11-2, the J gene TRBJ2-2; possible D gene TRBD1, 6 bases. The germline V gene encodes CDR1 SGHAT and CDR2 FQNNGV. V was trimmed by 1 base and J by 0 bases, leaving 6 bases between them. The CDR3 spans 15 residues. In nucleotides, the CDR3 is TGTGCCAGCAGCTTAGGACAGGCGAACACCGGGGAGCTGTTTTTT. Translated: CASSLGQANTGELFF.

This clone was seen once. The rearrangement joins TRBV5-5 to TRBJ2-3; D gene uncertain. The V and J ends lost 2 bases and 4 bases respectively, with 5 bases between them. Germline lookup yields CDR1 SGHKS and CDR2 YYEKEE (reference sequence). CDR3 length: 12 residues. This chain's CDR3 is CASSFIADTQYF. The CDR3 DNA sequence: TGTGCCAGCAGCTTCATCGCAGATACGCAGTATTTT.

This chain joins TRBV15 and TRBJ1-1; TRBD1 aligns across 9 bases. CDR1 and CDR2 from the germline V gene are LNHNV and YYDKDF (reference sequence). Trimming cost V 1 base and J 2 bases; bases outside gene matches: 5. The CDR3 extends over 16 amino acids. The CDR3 loop reads CATSRGRDRENTEAFF. The DNA of the CDR3 is TGTGCCACCAGCAGAGGTCGGGACAGGGAAAACACTGAAGCTTTCTTT.

The genes are TRBV5-1 and TRBJ2-5; D is perhaps TRBD1 (7 bases). The CDR3 is 15 amino acids. Trimming cost V 4 bases and J 2 bases, with 15 bases left between them. Per the germline V gene, CDR1 is SGHRS and CDR2 is YFSETQ. DNA for the CDR3: TGCGCCAGCAGCCCGCAGGGGGGAGAACAAGAGACCCAGTACTTC. Its translation: CASSPQGGEQETQYF.

V gene TRBV5-4 combines with J gene TRBJ2-4; possibly TRBD1 for D (7 bases). Germline CDR1 SGHNT, CDR2 YYREEE (reference sequence). Trimming removed 3 bases at V and 11 bases at J, with 12 bases between. This CDR3 has 12 residues. DNA of the CDR3: TGTGCCAGCAGCTGGGGGGACAGTGTTCAGTACTTC. Its protein is CASSWGDSVQYF.

The CDR3 sequence: CASSPAGDPYIQETQYF. CDR3 DNA: TGTGCCAGCTCACCAGCAGGGGACCCCTATATCCAAGAGACCCAGTACTTC. This chain links TRBV18 with TRBJ2-5; possibly TRBD1 for D (6 bases). Trimming shortened V by 2 bases and J by 1 base, and 17 bases separated the two germline ends. This CDR3 has 17 amino acids. Germline V gene lookup returns CDR1 KGHSH and CDR2 LQKENI.

The chain joins TRBV30 to TRBJ1-6; D is undetermined. CDR1 and CDR2 (germline): GTSNPN, SVGIG (reference sequence). V gave up 4 bases and J gave up 10 bases, with 8 bases separating them. The CDR3 is 11 amino acids. CDR3 sequence reads: CAWNAESPLHF. Here the CDR3 DNA reads TGTGCCTGGAATGCCGAATCACCCCTCCACTTT.

The chain links TRBV7-9 to TRBJ1-1; D unresolved. Trimming removed 5 bases from V and 2 bases from J, with 12 bases in between. Germline V lookup: CDR1 SEHNR, CDR2 FQNEAQ (reference sequence). There are 14 residues in the CDR3. In DNA, the CDR3 is TGTGCCAGCAGCCCTTTTTTGGCAAACACTGAAGCTTTCTTT. It encodes CASSPFLANTEAFF. Using reference TRBV7-9 and TRBJ1-1 for the parts outside the CDR3, the full variable domain is DTGVSQNPRHKITKRGQNVTFRCDPISEHNRLYWYRQTLGQGPEFLTYFQNEAQLEKSRLLSDRFSAERPKGSFSTLEIQRTEQGDSAMYLCASSPFLANTEAFFGQGTRLTVV.

This chain links TRBV2 with TRBJ2-1, with 7 bases aligning to TRBD2. This CDR3 contains 15 residues. Germline V gene data show CDR1 as SNHLY and CDR2 as FYNNEI. With V trimmed by 8 bases and J by 0 bases, 7 bases remained unmatched. The CDR3 coding sequence is TGTGCCAGCGGGAGGGAAACGAGCTCCTACAATGAGCAGTTCTTC. Its protein product is CASGRETSSYNEQFF. The entire variable domain, with the rest obtained from reference TRBV2 and TRBJ2-1, is as follows: EPEVTQTPSHQVTQMGQEVILRCVPISNHLYFYWYRQILGQKVEFLVSFYNNEISEKSEIFDDQFSVERPDGSNFTLKIRSTKLEDSAMYFCASGRETSSYNEQFFGPGTRLTVL.

Only one count was recorded for this clone. The V and J genes are TRBV9 and TRBJ2-3; 15 bases are a match to TRBD2. The CDR3 contains 20 residues. The ends lost 4 bases at V and 5 bases at J; junction bases unmatched: 17. CDR1 is SGDLS, CDR2 YYNGEE, per germline. CDR3 in DNA: TGTGCCAGCAGCCCGCAAAAAATAGGGACTAGCGGGGGGTTTGAAGATACGCAGTATTTT. Protein sequence: CASSPQKIGTSGGFEDTQYF.

The rearrangement links TRBV5-1 to TRBJ1-3; D possibly corresponds to TRBD1 (5 bases). This CDR3 contains 15 residues. Per the germline V gene, CDR1 is SGHRS and CDR2 is YFSETQ. Trimming removed 2 bases from V and 4 bases from J, with 13 bases in between. This chain's CDR3 is CASSFAAGAGNTIYF. CDR3 in DNA: TGCGCCAGCAGCTTCGCAGCTGGGGCGGGAAACACCATATATTTT. Full variable domain (missing parts from reference TRBV5-1 and TRBJ1-3): KAGVTQTPRYLIKTRGQQVTLSCSPISGHRSVSWYQQTPGQGLQFLFEYFSETQRNKGNFPGRFSGRQFSNSRSEMNVSTLELGDSALYLCASSFAAGAGNTIYFGEGSWLTVV.

The J gene is TRBJ2-7, the V gene TRBV7-6; maybe TRBD1 (5 bases). The CDR3 has 13 amino acids. V was cut by 4 bases and J by 1 base, with 8 bases left in between. The germline gives CDR1 SGHVS, CDR2 FNYEAQ. This CDR3 reads CASSWGGSYEQYF. For the CDR3, the DNA is TGTGCCAGCAGCTGGGGCGGATCCTACGAGCAGTACTTC.

This chain links TRBV7-2 with TRBJ2-2, with 7 bases fitting TRBD2. This CDR3 comprises 17 residues. V shed 5 bases and J 3 bases; nucleotides not matched to a gene: 12. CDR1 and CDR2 (germline): SGHTA, FQGNSA. The CDR3 DNA reads TGTGCCAGCAGCCCCGGGTGGGGTAGCGGGTACACCGGGGAGCTGTTTTTT. Protein product: CASSPGWGSGYTGELFF.

In this sample, this clone turned up once. Different DNA sequences within this sample yield the same CDR3. The chain has TRBV2 and TRBJ1-5; TRBD1 might be the D (6 bases). V lost 4 bases and J 0 bases, leaving 7 bases between the germline ends. The germline V gene has CDR1 SNHLY and CDR2 FYNNEI. The CDR3 totals 14 residues. The CDR3 nucleotides read TGTGCCAGCAGTGCCAGGGGTAGCAATCAGCCCCAGCATTTT. Protein: CASSARGSNQPQHF.

CDR3 DNA sequence: TGTGCCAGCAGTTTAGCGGACACGAACACCGGGGAGCTGTTTTTT. Translating gives CASSLADTNTGELFF. The rearrangement joins TRBV28 to TRBJ2-2; D may be TRBD1 (5 bases). V was pared by 2 bases and J by 0 bases, with 7 bases between. Germline-derived CDR1 and CDR2 are MDHEN and SYDVKM. CDR3 length: 15 residues.

V usage is TRBV5-4 and J usage is TRBJ2-1; TRBD1 aligns across 10 bases. There are 13 residues in the CDR3. V shed 4 bases, J shed 8 bases, and the junction held 3 bases outside the gene matches. Germline V gives CDR1 SGHNT, CDR2 YYREEE (reference sequence). CDR3 sequence (DNA): TGTGCCAGCAGCCAGGGACAGGGGCATGAGCAGTTCTTC. As protein: CASSQGQGHEQFF.

This clone came up a few times. The genes are TRBV7-9 and TRBJ1-2; no clear D. Germline V gene data show CDR1 as SEHNR and CDR2 as FQNEAQ (reference sequence). Trimming took off 2 bases at V and 6 bases at J, with 10 bases between the two ends. The CDR3 loop spans 13 amino acids. The CDR3: CASSLTLLNGYTF. DNA of the CDR3: TGTGCCAGCAGCTTAACTTTGTTGAATGGCTACACCTTC.

V usage is TRBV15 and J usage is TRBJ1-2; 7 bases line up with TRBD1. The V gene end was trimmed by 0 bases and the J gene end by 6 bases; junction bases not matched to a gene: 4. CDR1 and CDR2 from the germline V gene are LNHNV and YYDKDF (reference sequence). The CDR3 sequence is 14 residues long. CDR3 in amino acids: CATSRDRQGNGYTF. The CDR3, as DNA: TGTGCCACCAGCAGAGACCGACAGGGAAATGGCTACACCTTC.

Comment on this clone: This sample includes further DNA sequences coding for the same CDR3. The chain couples TRBV9 to TRBJ1-2; D ambiguous. V gave up 0 bases and J gave up 0 bases, with 3 bases separating them. The CDR3 sequence is 13 residues long. Germline V gene lookup returns CDR1 SGDLS and CDR2 YYNGEE. The CDR3 is CASSVAANYGYTF. The CDR3 region has the DNA TGTGCCAGCAGCGTAGCAGCTAACTATGGCTACACCTTC.

This clone was found once. The chain links TRBV6-4 to TRBJ1-6; weak D call: TRBD1 (6 bases). The germline gives CDR1 MRHNA, CDR2 SNTAGT. The CDR3 runs 14 residues. Trimming took 4 bases from V and 9 from J, leaving 13 bases between them. The CDR3 spells CASSARGGGSPLHF. The CDR3 DNA reads as TGTGCCAGCAGTGCGAGAGGGGGGGGTTCACCCCTCCACTTT.

As for this clone: The sample holds other DNA sequences that translate to the same CDR3. V and J are TRBV2 and TRBJ1-1; D is uncertain. The germline CDR1 and CDR2 sequences are SNHLY and FYNNEI. V lost 4 bases and J 1 base, leaving 4 bases between the germline ends. There are 12 residues in the CDR3. This CDR3 is CASSVTNTEAFF. The CDR3 nucleotides are TGTGCCAGCAGTGTAACGAACACTGAAGCTTTCTTT.

This rearrangement joins TRBV2 to TRBJ1-2; possibly TRBD1 for D (5 bases). Trimming left V 4 bases short and J 2 bases short, with 8 bases between. Germline V gives CDR1 SNHLY, CDR2 FYNNEI. The CDR3 sequence is 13 residues long. In DNA, the CDR3 is TGTGCCAGCAGTGCACAGGTAAACTATGGCTACACCTTC. Amino acid sequence: CASSAQVNYGYTF.